Following are 10 T cell receptor beta chains from one sample sequenced in a study of blood T cell repertoires in COVID-19. Data came from immunoSEQ multiplex PCR; TCRdb stores just in-frame clones and leaves some out. The data hold hundreds of thousands of clones, with 85% to 90% observed a single time. Sequencing was carried out using PBMCs or T cells enriched from blood (not recorded which). These receptor sequences come from a man between 50 and 59 years old who had been exposed to COVID-19.

The gene calls are TRBV7-2 and TRBJ2-7; 8 bases match TRBD2. CDR3 length: 13 amino acids. V dropped 5 bases and J dropped 6; count of bases not matched to a gene: 6. Germline CDR1 SGHTA, CDR2 FQGNSA. The CDR3 bases are TGTGCCAGCAGCCGGGGGGGATGGGCCGAGCAGTACTTC. This translates into CASSRGGWAEQYF.

The rearrangement links TRBV13 to TRBJ2-7; D may be TRBD2 (5 bases). V lost 2 bases, J lost 3 bases, and 5 bases lay in between. Germline loops: CDR1 PRHDT, CDR2 FYEKMQ (reference sequence). There are 12 residues in the CDR3. The CDR3 DNA reads as TGTGCCAGCAGCTTAAGCGGCTACGAGCAGTACTTC. This gives the protein CASSLSGYEQYF. Filled out from reference TRBV13 and TRBJ2-7, the complete variable domain reads AAGVIQSPRHLIKEKRETATLKCYPIPRHDTVYWYQQGPGQDPQFLISFYEKMQSDKGSIPDRFSAQQFSDYHSELNMSSLELGDSALYFCASSLSGYEQYFGPGTRLTVT.

The V and J genes are TRBV5-1 and TRBJ2-3; tentatively, D is TRBD1 (5 bases). This CDR3 has 14 amino acids. V shed 2 bases and J shed 5 bases, with 12 bases lying between them. Germline V gene sequence: CDR1 SGHRS, CDR2 YFSETQ. This CDR3 reads CASSFSRGGDTQYF. The CDR3 nucleotides read TGCGCCAGCAGCTTTAGTAGGGGTGGAGATACGCAGTATTTT. The full variable domain, completed using reference TRBV5-1 and TRBJ2-3, is KAGVTQTPRYLIKTRGQQVTLSCSPISGHRSVSWYQQTPGQGLQFLFEYFSETQRNKGNFPGRFSGRQFSNSRSEMNVSTLELGDSALYLCASSFSRGGDTQYFGPGTRLTVL.

This sequence joins TRBV2 and TRBJ2-2, with 9 bases identical to TRBD1. V dropped 5 bases and J dropped 5; count of bases not matched to a gene: 3. CDR3 length equals 14 residues. Looked up from germline, CDR1 is SNHLY and CDR2 is FYNNEI. CDR3 in amino acids: CASSQGTGTGELFF. In DNA form, the CDR3 reads TGTGCCAGCAGTCAAGGGACAGGGACCGGGGAGCTGTTTTTT.

The V and J genes are TRBV28 and TRBJ2-2; 7 nucleotides match TRBD2. The CDR3 consists of 14 residues. Trimming at V came to 7 bases and at J to 4 bases, leaving 6 bases not matched to a gene. Germline V gene sequence: CDR1 MDHEN, CDR2 SYDVKM. This chain's CDR3 is CASIGPGGTGELFF. CDR3 DNA sequence: TGTGCCAGCATTGGTCCGGGGGGCACCGGGGAGCTGTTTTTT.

This rearrangement joins TRBV29-1 to TRBJ1-1; unclear D gene. Germline-derived CDR1 and CDR2 are SQVTM and ANQGSEA. The V end was cut by 4 bases, the J end by 8 bases, with 11 bases between. The CDR3 is made up of 11 amino acids. CDR3 loop: CSVGPREEAFF. In DNA, the CDR3 is TGCAGCGTTGGGCCGAGGGAGGAAGCTTTCTTT.

This chain joins TRBV6-5 and TRBJ1-2; D is unclear. The CDR3 has 10 residues. From germline, CDR1 is MNHEY and CDR2 SVGAGI. CDR3 amino acids: CASGEGGYTF. The CDR3 DNA reads as TGTGCGAGCGGGGAGGGAGGCTACACCTTC.

The chain has TRBV28 and TRBJ1-2; tentatively, D is TRBD1 (5 bases). Trimming pared 6 bases from V and 8 bases from J, leaving 19 bases between. The V gene's germline CDR1 is MDHEN and CDR2 SYDVKM. This CDR3 spans 14 amino acids. The CDR3 coding sequence is TGTGCCAGCAGGCCCCCGGGGGACTCGGGAGGCTACACCTTC. It yields the protein CASRPPGDSGGYTF.

The CDR3: CASSFVVTQGSDTQYF. The CDR3 DNA follows: TGTGCCAGCAGTTTTGTTGTTACACAGGGGTCAGATACGCAGTATTTT. The chain joins TRBV27 to TRBJ2-3; TRBD1 aligns across 7 bases. J gave up 4 bases and V 3 bases, and 10 bases lay outside the gene matches. Germline CDR1 MNHEY, CDR2 SMNVEV (reference sequence). The CDR3 has 16 residues.

The chain uses TRBV5-1 and TRBJ1-3; tentative D call: TRBD1 (6 bases). The V gene lost 1 base and the J gene lost 0 bases, with 11 bases spanning the gap. CDR3 size: 16 residues. The germline CDR1 and CDR2 sequences are SGHRS and YFSETQ. CDR3 residues: CASSLQGPISGNTIYF. CDR3 bases: TGCGCCAGCAGCTTGCAGGGGCCTATCTCTGGAAACACCATATATTTT.